This T cell receptor (beta chain) was captured in a study of blood T cell repertoires in COVID-19. Across the whole study: PBMCs, B-cell-depleted T cells, or T cells were the source of the cDNA or gDNA that made up the material.

TCRdb's copy holds only in-frame clones and misses some; the assay was immunoSEQ multiplex PCR. The sample includes about 73,000 clones, roughly 89% seen only once; the top ten take around 10%. After removal of 0 bases from V and 0 bases from J, the junction contained 20 bases not matched to a gene. Germline CDR1 reads LNHNV; CDR2 reads YYDKDF (reference sequence). CDR3 length: 22 amino acids. This chain connects TRBV15 to TRBJ1-2; 9 bases are shared with TRBD1. The sequenced material came from peripheral blood. The clonotype comes from an elderly man with acute or convalescent COVID-19. CDR3 in DNA: TGTGCCACCAGCAGAGACTTTTTGGGATATAGGGACAGGGTCTTCGCTAACTATGGCTACACCTTC. This translates into CATSRDFLGYRDRVFANYGYTF.